The rows below give T cell receptor beta chains drawn from one sample of a study of Ad26.COV2.S vaccination and SARS-CoV-2 variants. Measured with immunoSEQ multiplex PCR; TCRdb has only the in-frame clones, and not every one. The sample lists about 680,000 clones, roughly 90% seen once, with around 1.5% in the top ten. Sequenced here: peripheral blood, sampled in a trial of Ad26.COV2.S vaccine versus placebo. The receptors derive from a person between 18 and 60 years old who received the Ad26.COV2.S COVID-19 vaccine or a placebo. CDR3s include the opening cysteine and the closing phenylalanine or tryptophan. Fields, in order: D gene, J gene, V gene, clone size, CDR3 DNA, CDR3 protein. A D gene is named only where the DNA matches it firmly. The size entry is marked missing in some rows and otherwise reads once, few, many or a size class.

>TRBD1|TRBJ2-2|TRBV11-3|NA
TGTGCCAGCAGCTCCCGGGACAGGGGAAACACCGGGGAGCTGTTTTTT
CASSSRDRGNTGELFF
>TRBD1|TRBJ2-5|TRBV23-1|NA
TGCGCCAGCAGTCCCCGAGACAGGGGGCCCCAAGAGACCCAGTACTTC
CASSPRDRGPQETQYF
>NA|TRBJ1-4|TRBV14|once
TGTGCCAGCAGCCAAGACGGTCGGTCAGAAAAACTGTTTTTT
CASSQDGRSEKLFF
>NA|TRBJ1-5|TRBV7-2|NA
TGTGCCAGCAGCTTTGAATGGGAGAATCAGCCCCAGCATTTT
CASSFEWENQPQHF
>NA|TRBJ1-2|TRBV4-3|NA
TGCGCCAGCAGCCAAGAGTATAGGGGGGGCGGGCTCGGCTACACCTTC
CASSQEYRGGGLGYTF
>NA|TRBJ2-2|TRBV19|NA
TGTGCCAGTAGTCCCGTGTCCGGGGAGCTGTTTTTT
CASSPVSGELFF
>NA|TRBJ2-3|TRBV5-5|once
TGTGCCAGCAGCCCGGGAATAATACAAGATACGCAGTATTTT
CASSPGIIQDTQYF
>NA|TRBJ1-1|TRBV3-1/TRBV3-2|NA
TGTGCCAGCAGCCCCCAAGGGGAGGTGGCTGAAGCTTTCTTT
CASSPQGEVAEAFF
>TRBD2|TRBJ2-1|TRBV10-2|NA
TGCGCCAGCAGTGAAGTGCTAGCGGGAGGTCTAAGCTCCTACAATGAGCAGTTCTTC
CASSEVLAGGLSSYNEQFF
>NA|TRBJ2-1|TRBV7-9|NA
TGTGCCCCGGGAACCTACAATGAGCAGTTCTTC
CAPGTYNEQFF
>NA|TRBJ1-2|TRBV25-1|NA
TGTGCCAGCAGTGAGAAGGACTATGGCTACACCTTC
CASSEKDYGYTF
>TRBD1|TRBJ1-5|TRBV5-3|NA
TGTGCCAGAAGCTTAGACAGGGAAAGACAGCCCCAGCATTTT
CARSLDRERQPQHF
>NA|TRBJ1-3|TRBV18|NA
TGTGCCAGCTCGCCGGGACTGGGCGCTGGAAACACCATATATTTT
CASSPGLGAGNTIYF
>TRBD2|TRBJ2-1|TRBV11-3|NA
TGTGCCAGCAGCTTAGGAGGGGGACTAGACTACTACAATGAGCAGTTCTTC
CASSLGGGLDYYNEQFF
>TRBD2|TRBJ2-5|TRBV10-1|NA
TGCGCCAGCAGTGAGTCGATCAGCGGGGGGTACCAAGAGACCCAGTACTTC
CASSESISGGYQETQYF
>NA|TRBJ2-5|TRBV5-4|NA
TGTGCCAGCAGCTGGGGGGCAGCCGAGTACCAAGAGACCCAGTACTTC
CASSWGAAEYQETQYF
>NA|TRBJ1-5|TRBV6-5|NA
TGTGCCAGCAGTTACCGGGTCAATCAGCCCCAGCATTTT
CASSYRVNQPQHF
>TRBD1|TRBJ1-2|TRBV4-3|NA
TGCGCCAGCAGCCTTGGGACAGGGGCTTCCTATGGCTACACCTTC
CASSLGTGASYGYTF
>NA|TRBJ1-5|TRBV3-1/TRBV3-2|NA
TGTGCCAGCAGCCCCCTCGGCAATCAGCCCCAGCATTTT
CASSPLGNQPQHF
>TRBD1|TRBJ2-3|TRBV10-3|NA
TGTGCCATCAGTGAAGACAGGGTGGTAAATGGAGATACGCAGTATTTT
CAISEDRVVNGDTQYF
>NA|TRBJ1-2|TRBV11-2|NA
TGTGCCAGCAGCTTAAGCGTCCAGGTCTATGGCTACACCTTC
CASSLSVQVYGYTF
>TRBD1|TRBJ1-3|TRBV4-2|NA
TGTGCCAGCAGCGGGACAGGGGGAGGGGGAAACACCATATATTTT
CASSGTGGGGNTIYF
>NA|TRBJ1-3|TRBV30|NA
TGCTCGGGTCTCATAGGGGACACCATATATTTT
CSGLIGDTIYF
>NA|TRBJ2-7|TRBV10-3|NA
TGTGCCATCAGTGAAACGGGAGTTTCCTACGAGCAGTACTTC
CAISETGVSYEQYF
>NA|TRBJ2-2|TRBV6-2/TRBV6-3|NA
TGTGCCAGCAGTTACTCAGGCACCGGGGAGCTGTTTTTT
CASSYSGTGELFF
>NA|TRBJ1-2|TRBV6-1|NA
TGTGCCAGCAGTGAAAGGCGTCAGGGAAACGGCTACACCTTC
CASSERRQGNGYTF
>TRBD1|TRBJ1-1|TRBV7-9|NA
TGTGCCAGCAGCCCCGAGACAGGGGGCGTTAGGGGGAACACTGAAGCTTTCTTT
CASSPETGGVRGNTEAFF
>NA|TRBJ1-3|TRBV2|NA
TGTGCCAGCAGTGGGGAGGGTTATGGAAACACCATATATTTT
CASSGEGYGNTIYF
>NA|TRBJ2-5|TRBV18|NA
TGTGCCAGCTCACCACCGGGACGTCCGCCTTCTCGGACCCAGTACTTC
CASSPPGRPPSRTQYF
>TRBD2|TRBJ2-7|TRBV3-1/TRBV3-2|NA
TGTGCCAGCAGCCATAGCGGGAGACCGTACGAGCAGTACTTC
CASSHSGRPYEQYF
>NA|TRBJ1-5|TRBV28|NA
TGTGCCAGCAGTTTAGTTTCGGGGGCTCAGCCCCAGCATTTT
CASSLVSGAQPQHF
>NA|TRBJ1-1|TRBV12-3/TRBV12-4|NA
TGTGCCAGCAGCCTTGGGTGGAACACTGAAGCTTTCTTT
CASSLGWNTEAFF
>NA|TRBJ1-5|TRBV12-1|NA
TGTGCCAGCAGCGCCATATACAGGGTCGGCAATCAGCCCCAGCATTTT
CASSAIYRVGNQPQHF
>NA|TRBJ2-1|TRBV6-4|NA
TGTGCCAGCGCCCCCGGGACTCCGAGCGGTAATGAGCAGTTCTTC
CASAPGTPSGNEQFF
>NA|TRBJ1-2|TRBV7-9|NA
TGTGCCAGCAGCTTAAGCGGGGGTTATTATGGCTACACCTTC
CASSLSGGYYGYTF
>NA|TRBJ2-4|TRBV5-6|NA
TGTGCCAGCAGCTTGGCAGGGACCAAAAACATTCAGTACTTC
CASSLAGTKNIQYF
>NA|TRBJ1-1|TRBV11-2|NA
TGTGCCAGCAGCAGGACTGAAGCTTTCTTT
CASSRTEAFF
>TRBD2|TRBJ2-5|TRBV30|NA
TGTGCCTGGAGTGTGGCCGCGGGGGGCGAGACCCAGTACTTC
CAWSVAAGGETQYF
>NA|TRBJ1-2|TRBV6-5|few
TGTGCCAGCAGTTCCCCTCGCGGGGGCTTTTATGGCTACACCTTC
CASSSPRGGFYGYTF
>TRBD1|TRBJ1-1|TRBV27|NA
TGTGCCAGCAGTTTTGCCCGGACAGGCGGAGTGAACACTGAAGCTTTCTTT
CASSFARTGGVNTEAFF
>TRBD1|TRBJ1-2|TRBV7-2|NA
TGTGCCAGCAGCTTAGCCCGACAGGGGAAGGGGTATGGCTACACCTTC
CASSLARQGKGYGYTF
>NA|TRBJ2-4|TRBV24-1|NA
TGTGCCACCAGTGGTCGGGACGGCAAAAACATTCAGTACTTC
CATSGRDGKNIQYF
>TRBD2|TRBJ2-5|TRBV3-1/TRBV3-2|NA
TGTGCCAGCAGCCTACGGACTAGCGGGAGAGGGGAGGAGACCCAGTACTTC
CASSLRTSGRGEETQYF
>TRBD1|TRBJ2-4|TRBV10-1|NA
TGCGCCAGCAGTGAGGGGACAGGGGGCCTACTAGCCAAAAACATTCAGTACTTC
CASSEGTGGLLAKNIQYF
>TRBD2|TRBJ2-1|TRBV30|once
TGTGCCTGGAGTGTACGACTAGCGGGAGTTAGTAAGCAGTTCTTC
CAWSVRLAGVSKQFF
>NA|TRBJ2-5|TRBV24-1|NA
TGTGCCACCAGTGATCCGGGACAACTCCAAGAGACCCAGTACTTC
CATSDPGQLQETQYF
>TRBD2|TRBJ2-2|TRBV10-3|NA
TGTGCCACCTGGGAACGGCTAGCGGACACCGGGGAGCTGTTTTTT
CATWERLADTGELFF
>NA|TRBJ1-1|TRBV5-1|NA
TGCGCCAGCAGCTGGGGGACAACTGAAGCTTTCTTT
CASSWGTTEAFF
>NA|TRBJ2-2|TRBV5-4|NA
TGTGCCAGCAGGGCGGGTGGCGTGAACACCGGGGAGCTGTTTTTT
CASRAGGVNTGELFF
>NA|TRBJ2-7|TRBV2|NA
TGTGCCAGCAGTCAACAGGTCTACGAGCAGTACTTC
CASSQQVYEQYF
>TRBD1|TRBJ1-5|TRBV20-1|NA
TGCAGTGCTAGTGCGGACAGGGAAGATCAGCCCCAGCATTTT
CSASADREDQPQHF
>NA|TRBJ1-2|TRBV7-2|NA
TGTGCCAGCAGCCACGACCCGATCAATAACTATGGCTACACCTTC
CASSHDPINNYGYTF
>NA|TRBJ1-4|TRBV11-1|NA
TGTGCCAGCAGCTCCACTACAGGGTTGAATGAAAAACTGTTTTTT
CASSSTTGLNEKLFF
>NA|TRBJ2-7|TRBV12-3/TRBV12-4|NA
TGTGCCAGCAGTGTTCGCCTAGGAGGAGAGCAGTACTTC
CASSVRLGGEQYF
>NA|TRBJ1-2|TRBV2|NA
TGTGCCAGCAAAGGGGACATCTATGGCTACACCTTC
CASKGDIYGYTF
>NA|TRBJ1-4|TRBV18|NA
TGTGCCAGCTCACCGGACAATGAAAAACTGTTTTTT
CASSPDNEKLFF
>TRBD2|TRBJ2-1|TRBV18|NA
TGTGCCAGCTCACCGAAGCTAGCGGGGGAAGAGCAGTTCTTC
CASSPKLAGEEQFF
>TRBD1|TRBJ2-1|TRBV25-1|NA
TGTGCCAGCGGTCCAGGGGGCTACAATGAGCAGTTCTTC
CASGPGGYNEQFF
>TRBD2|TRBJ2-7|TRBV3-1/TRBV3-2|NA
TGTGCCAGCAGCCAACCCCTAGCGGGAGTGGGGGAGCAGTACTTC
CASSQPLAGVGEQYF